This entry lists 13 T cell receptor beta chains sequenced from one sample in a study of T cells in localized non-small cell lung cancer (dated by TCRdb to between 2020 and 2021). The receptor library was made with the immunoSEQ multiplex PCR assay. Imported from immuneACCESS, the table was reduced by TCRdb to in-frame sequences with V and J called. These copies leave out some clones; in studies compared against another copy, an unresolved V gene accounts for under half, and the cause of the remainder is not known. Here the sample has tens of thousands of clones; around 87% occur a single time. Of the sample, roughly 16% falls within the top ten clones. This sample comprised PBMCs, obtained before any cancer treatment. Every receptor here comes from a female donor with stage II lung adenocarcinoma.

This rearrangement joins TRBV5-1 to TRBJ1-6; D is uncertain. The CDR3 sequence is 15 residues long. V was shortened by 0 bases and J by 0 bases, with 4 bases between the two germline ends. Germline values: CDR1 SGHRS, CDR2 YFSETQ. The DNA of the CDR3 is TGCGCCAGCAGCTTGGCGAGCTCCTATAATTCACCCCTCCACTTT. Its translation: CASSLASSYNSPLHF. The whole variable domain, remainder taken from reference TRBV5-1 and TRBJ1-6, is KAGVTQTPRYLIKTRGQQVTLSCSPISGHRSVSWYQQTPGQGLQFLFEYFSETQRNKGNFPGRFSGRQFSNSRSEMNVSTLELGDSALYLCASSLASSYNSPLHFGNGTRLTVT.

The count of this clone is one. The chain joins TRBV15 to TRBJ2-7, with D unresolved. CDR3 length: 15 amino acids. CDR1 is LNHNV and CDR2 is YYDKDF in the germline V gene (reference sequence). The V end was cut by 3 bases, the J end by 2 bases, with 14 bases between. CDR3 nucleotide sequence: TGTGCCACCAGCAGTCCCCAGAACGACCCCTACGAGCAGTACTTC. Translated, it gives CATSSPQNDPYEQYF.

The chain uses TRBV29-1 and TRBJ1-2, with D unclear. There are 13 residues in the CDR3. Germline V gene data show CDR1 as SQVTM and CDR2 as ANQGSEA. V lost 7 bases to trimming and J lost 4 bases, with 16 bases between them. This CDR3 is CSGTSGESYGYTF. The CDR3 coding sequence is TGCAGCGGGACTAGCGGGGAGAGCTATGGCTACACCTTC.

The chain has TRBV10-1 and TRBJ2-1; TRBD2 might be the D (6 bases). The CDR3 spans 15 residues. In germline, CDR1 is WNHNN, CDR2 SYGVQD (reference sequence). V was shortened by 2 bases and J by 6 bases, with 14 bases between the two germline ends. CDR3: CASSELLGGSNEQFF. Written as DNA, the CDR3 is TGCGCCAGCAGTGAGCTGCTCGGAGGGTCCAATGAGCAGTTCTTC.

This rearrangement joins TRBV19 to TRBJ1-1; D remains unclear. V gave up 5 bases and J gave up 0 bases, with 7 bases separating them. Germline V gives CDR1 LNHDA, CDR2 SQIVND (reference sequence). The CDR3 has 13 amino acids. The CDR3 region is CASSAHLNTEAFF. DNA of the CDR3: TGTGCCAGTAGTGCGCACCTGAACACTGAAGCTTTCTTT.

The sample holds a few counts of this clone. The J gene is TRBJ1-4, the V gene TRBV7-2; TRBD1 might be the D (6 bases). V lost 5 bases and J lost 8, with 21 bases in between. CDR3 size: 16 residues. From germline, CDR1 is SGHTA and CDR2 FQGNSA. CDR3 coding DNA: TGTGCCAGCAGCCCGTACAGCACGGGGGCTGGGGAAAAACTGTTTTTT. Encoded protein: CASSPYSTGAGEKLFF.

The chain uses TRBV2 and TRBJ2-7; D is unclear. Trimming took 4 bases from V and 0 from J, leaving 13 bases between them. The CDR3 runs 15 residues. Germline lookup yields CDR1 SNHLY and CDR2 FYNNEI. The CDR3 DNA reads TGTGCCAGCAGTGTTAAGTCACAGTTCTCCTACGAGCAGTACTTC. Residues: CASSVKSQFSYEQYF.

This sequence joins TRBV27 and TRBJ2-3, with 8 bases that match TRBD2. CDR1 and CDR2 from the germline V gene are MNHEY and SMNVEV (reference sequence). The trim removed 2 bases at V and 6 bases at J, leaving 4 bases unmatched. The CDR3 covers 14 residues. The CDR3 DNA is TGTGCCAGCAGTTTAGAAGCGGGGGTGGATACGCAGTATTTT. Amino acid sequence: CASSLEAGVDTQYF.

V usage is TRBV5-4 and J usage is TRBJ1-1; D is unresolved. This CDR3 contains 13 residues. Germline CDR1 and CDR2: SGHNT and YYREEE (reference sequence). Deletions cut 4 bases from V and 1 base from J, with 8 bases between. The CDR3 here is CASSVGPNTEAFF. The CDR3 DNA reads as TGTGCCAGCAGCGTAGGGCCGAACACTGAAGCTTTCTTT.

The rearrangement uses TRBV4-1 and TRBJ2-7; D unclear. This CDR3 is 14 amino acids long. V gave up 2 bases and J gave up 0 bases, with 8 bases separating them. Germline-derived CDR1 and CDR2 are MGHRA and YSYEKL. CDR3 nucleotides: TGCGCCAGCAGCCAACCGGGCCTCTCCTACGAGCAGTACTTC. Translation gives CASSQPGLSYEQYF.

The CDR3 sequence is CASSQGRDEAFF. CDR3 sequence (DNA): TGTGCCAGCAGCCAAGGTCGCGATGAAGCTTTCTTT. The gene calls are TRBV14 and TRBJ1-1; D call uncertain. With 1 base removed from V and 7 bases from J, the gap between germline ends came to 7 bases. The CDR3 runs to 12 residues. Germline CDR1 SGHDN, CDR2 FVKESK.

The chain recombines TRBV5-1 with TRBJ2-2; no reliable D call. The V gene lost 2 bases and the J gene lost 2 bases, with 10 bases spanning the gap. Germline loops: CDR1 SGHRS, CDR2 YFSETQ. This CDR3 contains 15 residues. Here the CDR3 reads CASSFRWRNTGELFF. The DNA of the CDR3 is TGCGCCAGCAGCTTTCGCTGGCGTAACACCGGGGAGCTGTTTTTT.

The chain links TRBV25-1 to TRBJ2-5; D is unresolved. The end of the DNA is better explained by TRBJ2-7, so the J call may be wrong. Germline CDR1 is MGHDK and CDR2 is SYGVNS. The CDR3 consists of 13 residues. The CDR3 sequence is CASSEAGRYEQYF. CDR3 DNA sequence: TGTGCCAGCAGTGAGGCCGGACGCTACGAGCAGTACTTC.